This TCR beta chain was sequenced during a study of CD8 T cells in ankylosing spondylitis. General study points: Apparently characteristic of ankylosing spondylitis blood was a TCR beta motif (roughly eight highly homologous variants).

Germline-derived CDR1 and CDR2 are LGHNA and YNFKEQ. The CDR3 totals 17 residues. The ends were cut back, 5 bases at V and 0 bases at J, with 16 bases in the middle. This clonotype was counted many times. The antigen remains unidentified. Each CDR3 protein is one row after TCRdb ran MiXCR on the 5' RACE reads. Seen here are around 490,000 distinct CDR3 sequences, roughly 5% observed once, and the top ten hold 3.5%. Specimen: blood, either unsorted or a sorted T cell fraction (not recorded which). This chain joins TRBV4-2 and TRBJ2-2; a possible D gene is TRBD1 (6 bases). The receptor's source is a male donor with ankylosing spondylitis. CDR3 region: CASSFERRQANTGELFF. The CDR3 region has the DNA TGTGCCAGCAGCTTCGAGAGGAGACAGGCGAACACCGGGGAGCTGTTTTTT.